This entry lists 20 T cell receptor beta chains sequenced from one sample in a study of blood T cells in healthy people across ages. A second PCR, run for roughly 7 to 11 cycles, used a sample-barcoded 5' primer plus a J-beta primer mix. Each CDR3 protein is one row after TCRdb ran MiXCR on the 5' RACE reads. This sample yields fewer than 800,000 distinct CDR3 sequences, of which just under 25% are seen a single time; under 9.5% belongs to the top ten. The data also belong to a second study, concerning T cells of mothers and their children.

The sequencing input was blood. The receptors here all came from a boy aged 10-17 years in good health.

The chain recombines TRBV7-8 with TRBJ2-5, with D uncertain. In germline, CDR1 is SGHVS, CDR2 FQNEAQ. Trimming took off 3 bases at V and 0 bases at J, with 11 bases between the two ends. The CDR3 loop spans 15 amino acids. The CDR3 nucleotides are TGTGCCAGCAGCTTTTCTTACGAGTACCAAGAGACCCAGTACTTC. Protein product: CASSFSYEYQETQYF. The whole variable domain, filled in from reference TRBV7-8 and TRBJ2-5, reads GAGVSQSPRYKVAKRGQDVALRCDPISGHVSLFWYQQALGQGPEFLTYFQNEAQLDKSGLPSDRFFAERPEGSVSTLKIQRTQQEDSAVYLCASSFSYEYQETQYFGPGTRLLVL.

In its sample, this clonotype was seen a few times. This chain connects TRBV7-9 to TRBJ1-4; weak D call: TRBD1 (6 bases). CDR1 and CDR2 (germline): SEHNR, FQNEAQ (reference sequence). The CDR3 length is 15 residues. Between the trimmed V and J ends, which lost 1 base and 7 bases, there was a span of 13 bases. The CDR3 region is CASSLVSGVGEKLFF. DNA for the CDR3: TGTGCCAGCAGCTTAGTCTCAGGGGTTGGTGAAAAACTGTTTTTT.

The genes are TRBV20-1 and TRBJ1-4; D gene ambiguous. The germline V and J ends were trimmed by 1 base and 0 bases, with 9 bases remaining between them. CDR3 length: 15 amino acids. Germline V lookup: CDR1 DFQATT, CDR2 SNEGSKA (reference sequence). The CDR3 loop is CSARVLGTTNEKLFF. DNA for the CDR3: TGCAGTGCTAGAGTCCTGGGGACAACTAATGAAAAACTGTTTTTT.

In the case of this clonotype: An end of the junction differs from the germline gene, which may be a read error. The rearrangement uses TRBV5-1 and TRBJ2-2, with D possibly being TRBD1 or TRBD2 (6 bases each). This CDR3 is built from 16 residues. From germline, CDR1 is SGHRS and CDR2 YFSETQ. CDR3: CASSLTLWGDTGGLFF. As DNA, the CDR3 is TGCGCCAGCAGCTTGACGCTTTGGGGGGACACCGGGGGGCTGTTTTTT.

The J gene is TRBJ1-1, the V gene TRBV23-1; the D gene is possibly TRBD1 (5 bases). TRBV23-1 carries the ORF label, with uncertain function. The V end lost 0 bases, the J end lost 7 bases, and 15 bases lay between the germline ends. The CDR3 loop spans 15 amino acids. The DNA of the CDR3 is TGCGCCAGCAGTCAATCAGGCAGGGAGCGAGGTGAAGCTTTCTTT. Amino acid sequence: CASSQSGRERGEAFF.

The rearrangement links TRBV5-1 to TRBJ2-5; possibly TRBD2 for D (6 bases). V was shortened by 5 bases and J by 2 bases, with 13 bases between the two germline ends. Germline loops: CDR1 SGHRS, CDR2 YFSETQ. The CDR3 has 14 amino acids. The CDR3 region has the DNA TGCGCCAGCAGAGATGCGGGATTACAAGAGACCCAGTACTTC. The encoded protein is CASRDAGLQETQYF.

The rearrangement joins TRBV12-3 or TRBV12-4 to TRBJ1-1; the D gene is possibly TRBD1 (5 bases). V was pared by 7 bases and J by 10 bases, with 19 bases between. This CDR3 contains 13 residues. CDR3 sequence: CASTSRPGSIAFF. CDR3 coding DNA: TGTGCCAGCACGAGTCGCCCAGGGAGTATAGCTTTCTTT.

This sequence joins TRBV7-9 and TRBJ2-5; 7 bases map to TRBD1. The V and J ends lost 5 bases and 4 bases, in that order; junction bases with no gene match: 7. The germline V gene has CDR1 SEHNR and CDR2 FQNEAQ (reference sequence). This CDR3 comprises 14 residues. The CDR3 nucleotides are TGTGCCAGCAGCACCGTGACAGGGCGAGAGACCCAGTACTTC. It encodes CASSTVTGRETQYF.

With regard to this clonotype: Being one base from a much bigger clone, this may be a read error. The rearrangement links TRBV7-9 to TRBJ2-7; D not certain. CDR1 is SEHNR, CDR2 FQNEAQ, per germline (reference sequence). The CDR3 is 12 amino acids. Trimming pared 2 bases from V and 2 bases from J, leaving 4 bases between. The CDR3 is CASSLFPYEQYF. The CDR3 DNA reads as TGTGCCAGCAGCTTATTTCCCTACGAGCAGTACTTC. The whole variable domain, remainder taken from reference TRBV7-9 and TRBJ2-7, is DTGVSQNPRHKITKRGQNVTFRCDPISEHNRLYWYRQTLGQGPEFLTYFQNEAQLEKSRLLSDRFSAERPKGSFSTLEIQRTEQGDSAMYLCASSLFPYEQYFGPGTRLTVT.

This chain links TRBV9 with TRBJ2-7, with D maybe TRBD2 (6 bases). Per germline, CDR1 SGDLS and CDR2 YYNGEE. This CDR3 comprises 15 residues. V lost 3 bases and J lost 4, with 17 bases in between. In nucleotides, the CDR3 is TGTGCCAGCAGCGGGGGAGTTAGCGGCGAGTACGAGCAGTACTTC. Protein product: CASSGGVSGEYEQYF.

This chain connects TRBV12-3 or TRBV12-4 to TRBJ2-2, with unresolved D. Trimming removed 7 bases from V and 3 bases from J, with 6 bases in between. The CDR3 length is 12 residues. CDR3: CASNPHTGELFF. Written as DNA, the CDR3 is TGTGCCAGCAACCCGCACACCGGGGAGCTGTTTTTT.

V is TRBV11-2 and J is TRBJ1-4; D possibly corresponds to TRBD1 (6 bases). This CDR3 is 15 amino acids long. Between the trimmed V and J ends, which lost 5 bases and 0 bases, there was a span of 10 bases. Germline lookup yields CDR1 SGHAT and CDR2 FQNNGV. The DNA for the CDR3 is TGTGCCAGCAGCAAGGACAGCGCAACTAATGAAAAACTGTTTTTT. Its protein is CASSKDSATNEKLFF.

The gene calls are TRBV11-3 and TRBJ2-1, with 9 nucleotides matching TRBD2. With V trimmed by 0 bases and J by 4 bases, 4 bases remained unmatched. The germline V gene encodes CDR1 SGHNT and CDR2 YENEEA. The CDR3 contains 16 residues. The CDR3 here is CASSLDVLAGYNEQFF. For the CDR3, the DNA is TGTGCCAGCAGCTTAGATGTCCTAGCGGGGTACAATGAGCAGTTCTTC.

The chain has TRBV20-1 and TRBJ1-2; the D gene is possibly TRBD1 (5 bases). Germline V lookup: CDR1 DFQATT, CDR2 SNEGSKA (reference sequence). Trimming stripped 3 bases from V and 4 bases from J, with 21 bases between. The CDR3 is 16 residues long. The CDR3 DNA reads as TGCAGTGCTAGTGGGTTTCGGGGGACCTCGAGCTATGGCTACACCTTC. Translated: CSASGFRGTSSYGYTF.

This clonotype was detected a few times. The genes are TRBV4-2 and TRBJ2-1, with no clear D. V lost 0 bases and J 2 bases, leaving 2 bases between the germline ends. The CDR3 covers 13 residues. The germline V gene encodes CDR1 LGHNA and CDR2 YNFKEQ. CDR3 region: CASSQDPYNEQFF. The CDR3 nucleotides read TGTGCCAGCAGCCAAGATCCCTACAATGAGCAGTTCTTC.

The rearrangement links TRBV3-1 to TRBJ1-2; 7 nucleotides line up with TRBD1. This CDR3 is built from 14 residues. Germline CDR1 and CDR2: LGHDT and YNNKEL (reference sequence). After removal of 6 bases from V and 7 bases from J, the junction contained 11 bases not matched to a gene. CDR3 loop: CASSLRQGGSGYTF. The CDR3 DNA follows: TGTGCCAGCAGTCTTCGACAGGGCGGTAGTGGCTACACCTTC. Full variable domain (remainder filled in from reference TRBV3-1 and TRBJ1-2): DTAVSQTPKYLVTQMGNDKSIKCEQNLGHDTMYWYKQDSKKFLKIMFSYNNKELIINETVPNRFSPKSPDKAHLNLHINSLELGDSAVYFCASSLRQGGSGYTFGSGTRLTVV.

J is TRBJ1-1 and V is TRBV4-3; TRBD1 is a possible D gene (6 bases). Looked up from germline, CDR1 is LGHNA and CDR2 is YSLEER. V lost 0 bases and J 3 bases, leaving 11 bases between the germline ends. This CDR3 comprises 15 residues. In nucleotides, the CDR3 is TGCGCCAGCAGCCAAGATCCAGGGGCGTACACTGAAGCTTTCTTT. It encodes CASSQDPGAYTEAFF.

Comment on this clonotype: An end of the junction differs from the germline gene, which may be a read error. The chain uses TRBV7-9 and TRBJ2-6; no clear D gene. The CDR3 spans 15 residues. The germline V gene encodes CDR1 SEHNR and CDR2 FQNEAQ (reference sequence). CDR3 DNA sequence: TGTACCAGCAGCCTGGAGCCCTCTGGGGCCAACGTCCTGACTTTC. Encoded protein: CTSSLEPSGANVLTF.

This clonotype has just a few counts. The V and J genes are TRBV12-5 and TRBJ1-2, with TRBD1 identical over 10 bases. V shed 6 bases, J shed 4 bases, and the junction held 11 bases outside the gene matches. The CDR3 length is 16 residues. Germline lookup yields CDR1 LGHNT and CDR2 FRNRAP. The CDR3 sequence is CASGPTTGTGVYGYTF. The CDR3 DNA reads TGTGCTAGTGGACCTACGACAGGGACAGGGGTCTATGGCTACACCTTC.

A few counts support this clonotype. This chain connects TRBV29-1 to TRBJ2-1; tentatively, D is TRBD1 (6 bases). Trimming removed 1 base from V and 2 bases from J, with 15 bases in between. Per the germline V gene, CDR1 is SQVTM and CDR2 is ANQGSEA. The CDR3 consists of 16 residues. The CDR3: CSVEGEIQGTYNEQFF. CDR3 DNA sequence: TGCAGCGTTGAAGGGGAGATACAGGGAACCTACAATGAGCAGTTCTTC.